This T cell receptor beta chain comes out of a study of blood T cell repertoires in COVID-19. Turning to the study itself: The United States, Italy and Spain supplied acute and convalescent COVID-19 samples. Sources were T cells, B-cell-depleted T cells, or PBMCs; the material itself was cDNA or gDNA.

CDR3 length equals 18 residues. The ends lost 5 bases at V and 3 bases at J; junction bases unmatched: 13. Germline-derived CDR1 and CDR2 are MDHEN and SYDVKM. Original processing methods: How many nucleated cells were present was estimated from reference gene primer amplification. Data came from immunoSEQ multiplex PCR; TCRdb stores just in-frame clones and leaves some out. V, J and clone size reflect that table, while D and trimming were determined from the DNA. This sample has about 200,000 clones, with over 70% found just once. The source of this sequence is an elderly woman with acute or convalescent COVID-19. The sample consisted of peripheral blood. The chain uses TRBV28 and TRBJ2-3; 11 bases fit TRBD2. CDR3 sequence (DNA): TGTGCCAGCAGTAGCCCGGGTACTAGCGGGAGTGGTACAGATACGCAGTATTTT. Amino acids: CASSSPGTSGSGTDTQYF.